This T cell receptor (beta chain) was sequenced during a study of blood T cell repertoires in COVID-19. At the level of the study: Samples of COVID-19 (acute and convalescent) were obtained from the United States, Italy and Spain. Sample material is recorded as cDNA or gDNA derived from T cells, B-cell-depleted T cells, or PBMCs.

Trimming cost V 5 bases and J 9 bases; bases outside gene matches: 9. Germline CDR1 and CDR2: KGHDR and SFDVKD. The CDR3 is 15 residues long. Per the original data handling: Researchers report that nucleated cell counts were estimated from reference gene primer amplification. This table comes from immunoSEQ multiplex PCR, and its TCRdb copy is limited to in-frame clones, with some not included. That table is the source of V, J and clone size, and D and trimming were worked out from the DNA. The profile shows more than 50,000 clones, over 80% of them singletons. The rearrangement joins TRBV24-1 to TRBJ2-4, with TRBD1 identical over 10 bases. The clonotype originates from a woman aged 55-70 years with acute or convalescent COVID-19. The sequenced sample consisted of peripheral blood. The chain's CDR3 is CATSAAGQGKGIQYF. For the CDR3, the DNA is TGTGCCACCAGTGCCGCGGGACAGGGGAAGGGCATTCAGTACTTC.